Listed below are T cell receptor beta chains from one sample, sequenced in a study of T-cell memory formation after mild COVID-19. One entry per CDR3 protein results from TCRdb running MiXCR on the 5' RACE reads. The sample holds around 510,000 distinct CDR3 sequences, 20% to 25% seen once. The source material was PBMCs or a T cell subset sorted from them (not recorded which). Receptor source: an adult woman who had mild COVID-19 (a few samples of this study predate the infection). Cell type and time point are not known. The CDR3 runs from the conserved cysteine through the conserved F or W. The D gene is left open where the match is weak. Some rows mark clone size as missing; the rest say once, few, many or name a class of expanded clone.

V,D,size,J,CDR3,DNA
TRBV19,TRBD1,NA,TRBJ2-7,CASSIGQGRYEQYF,TGTGCCAGTAGTATCGGACAGGGACGCTACGAGCAGTACTTC
TRBV29-1,NA,few,TRBJ2-1,CSVMNPYNEQFF,TGCAGCGTAATGAACCCCTACAATGAGCAGTTCTTC
TRBV6-5,TRBD2,few,TRBJ2-1,CASSYLRGVTGNEQFF,TGTGCCAGCAGTTACCTTCGGGGGGTCACGGGTAATGAGCAGTTCTTC
TRBV5-4,NA,many,TRBJ2-1,CASSPRRTDPNEQFF,TGTGCCAGCAGCCCCCGGCGGACGGACCCCAATGAGCAGTTCTTC
TRBV5-1,TRBD2,many,TRBJ2-5,CASSLDGSGSPETQYF,TGCGCCAGCAGCTTGGATGGTAGCGGGAGCCCAGAGACCCAGTACTTC
TRBV12-3/TRBV12-4,NA,NA,TRBJ2-1,CASSLFEEYNEQFF,TGTGCCAGCAGTTTATTCGAGGAATACAATGAGCAGTTCTTC
TRBV21-1,NA,NA,TRBJ1-1,CASSTKTGGASTEAFF,TGTGCCAGCAGCACGAAGACAGGGGGCGCAAGCACTGAAGCTTTCTTT
TRBV6-6,NA,few,TRBJ2-1,CASSPSWVEGVNEQFF,TGTGCCAGCAGTCCTTCCTGGGTAGAGGGTGTGAATGAGCAGTTCTTC
TRBV5-4,NA,once,TRBJ1-6,CASSLVGANNSPLHF,TGTGCCAGCAGCCTCGTCGGGGCAAATAATTCACCCCTCCACTTT
TRBV24-1,NA,NA,TRBJ2-1,CATSDPSPRGSYNEQFF,TGTGCCACCAGTGACCCCAGCCCTCGAGGGTCCTACAATGAGCAGTTCTTC
TRBV11-2,TRBD1,many,TRBJ2-7,CASIPGQRSYEQYF,TGTGCCAGCATCCCGGGACAGAGATCCTACGAGCAGTACTTC
TRBV5-1,NA,many,TRBJ2-4,CASSLGRGELRF,TGCGCCAGCAGCTTGGGCAGGGGCGAACTACGCTTC
TRBV7-9,NA,NA,TRBJ1-2,CASSLAYTYGYTF,TGTGCCAGCAGCTTAGCGTACACCTATGGCTACACCTTC
TRBV4-1,NA,few,TRBJ2-7,CASSQAESIYEQYF,TGCGCCAGCAGCCAAGCTGAGTCAATCTACGAGCAGTACTTC
TRBV6-1,NA,NA,TRBJ2-3,CASSEGQPGAGTQYF,TGTGCCAGCAGTGAAGGCCAGCCGGGGGCAGGTACGCAGTATTTT
TRBV5-1,TRBD2,many,TRBJ2-1,CASSPGLADYNEQFF,TGTGCCAGCAGCCCGGGACTAGCGGACTACAATGAGCAGTTCTTC
TRBV6-6,NA,NA,TRBJ2-7,CASSWAQEQYF,TGTGCCAGCAGTTGGGCCCAGGAGCAGTACTTC
TRBV2,NA,NA,TRBJ2-2,CASSGQGQLNTGELFF,TGTGCCAGCAGTGGGCAGGGACAACTAAACACCGGGGAGCTGTTTTTT
TRBV6-5,NA,few,TRBJ1-5,CASTNGVNQPQHF,TGTGCCAGCACCAACGGGGTAAATCAGCCCCAGCATTTT
TRBV20-1,NA,NA,TRBJ1-1,CSASGLVDTEAFF,TGCAGTGCTAGTGGTCTGGTGGACACTGAAGCTTTCTTT
TRBV20-1,NA,NA,TRBJ2-4,CSARAVSSEKNIQYF,TGCAGTGCTAGAGCCGTGTCTAGCGAGAAAAACATTCAGTACTTC
TRBV7-7,NA,few,TRBJ1-2,CASSRTRTGYTF,TGTGCCAGCAGCCGCACCAGAACCGGCTACACCTTC
TRBV12-3/TRBV12-4,TRBD1,many,TRBJ2-7,CASRLGQGASEQYF,TGTGCCAGCAGGCTCGGACAGGGAGCCAGCGAGCAGTACTTC
TRBV12-3/TRBV12-4,NA,few,TRBJ1-4,CASSLYRTTNEKLFF,TGTGCCAGCAGTTTGTACAGAACAACTAATGAAAAACTGTTTTTT
TRBV5-6,NA,NA,TRBJ1-5,CASSSQEGNQPQHF,TGTGCCAGCAGCTCCCAGGAGGGGAATCAGCCCCAGCATTTT
TRBV12-3/TRBV12-4,TRBD1,few,TRBJ2-7,CASSPQGMGYEQYF,TGTGCCAGCAGTCCACAGGGGATGGGGTACGAGCAGTACTTC
TRBV5-1,NA,many,TRBJ1-2,CASSLGGVDYGYTF,TGCGCCAGCAGCTTGGGCGGCGTTGACTATGGCTACACCTTC
TRBV29-1,NA,few,TRBJ2-7,CSVESRPGHEQYF,TGCAGCGTTGAAAGCAGACCGGGTCACGAGCAGTACTTC
TRBV9,NA,few,TRBJ1-1,CASSVGHVEGINTEAFF,TGTGCCAGCAGCGTAGGCCATGTGGAGGGGATTAACACTGAAGCTTTCTTT
TRBV20-1,NA,NA,TRBJ2-5,CSARLTKKETQYF,TGCAGTGCTAGACTCACCAAAAAGGAGACCCAGTACTTC
TRBV27,TRBD1,NA,TRBJ1-6,CASSFRQGYNSPLHF,TGTGCCAGCAGTTTCCGACAGGGATATAATTCACCCCTCCACTTT
TRBV12-3/TRBV12-4,NA,few,TRBJ1-2,CASSSVRSGYTF,TGTGCCAGCAGTTCCGTTCGGTCCGGCTACACCTTC
TRBV18,NA,NA,TRBJ2-4,CASSPPGTAAKNIQYF,TGTGCCAGCTCACCACCGGGAACGGCGGCCAAAAACATTCAGTACTTC
TRBV20-1,NA,few,TRBJ2-1,CSARDLGLRDEQFF,TGCAGTGCTAGAGATTTGGGACTCCGGGATGAGCAGTTCTTC
TRBV24-1,NA,NA,TRBJ2-7,CATSDRSHEQYF,TGTGCCACCAGCGACAGGTCCCACGAGCAGTACTTC
TRBV5-1,NA,NA,TRBJ1-1,CANSLEGGEAFF,TGCGCCAACAGCTTAGAGGGTGGTGAAGCTTTCTTT
TRBV6-5,NA,NA,TRBJ2-3,CASSQTVGDTQYF,TGTGCCAGCAGTCAGACTGTGGGGGATACGCAGTATTTT
TRBV6-5,TRBD1,NA,TRBJ2-1,CASSYSQGWNEQFF,TGTGCCAGCAGTTACTCACAGGGGTGGAATGAGCAGTTCTTC
TRBV20-1,TRBD1,few,TRBJ2-7,CSAILTDREKGQYF,TGCAGTGCTATCCTAACGGACAGGGAGAAGGGGCAGTACTTC
TRBV20-1,TRBD1,NA,TRBJ1-6,CSATRQGAYNSPLHF,TGCAGTGCTACGAGACAGGGGGCGTATAATTCACCCCTCCACTTT
TRBV6-5,NA,NA,TRBJ1-1,CASSYEGGRSNTEAFF,TGTGCCAGCAGTTACGAGGGAGGACGGAGTAACACTGAAGCTTTCTTT
TRBV6-2/TRBV6-3,TRBD1,few,TRBJ1-2,CASSYPWDRNRGYTF,TGTGCCAGCAGTTACCCGTGGGACAGGAACCGTGGCTACACCTTC
TRBV7-9,NA,NA,TRBJ2-2,CASSLLSRSTGELFF,TGTGCCAGCAGCTTATTGTCAAGGAGCACCGGGGAGCTGTTTTTT
TRBV20-1,NA,few,TRBJ1-5,CSARDVRESGNQPQHF,TGCAGTGCTAGAGATGTCCGGGAGTCAGGTAATCAGCCCCAGCATTTT
TRBV4-2,TRBD1,NA,TRBJ2-3,CASSQELTGGTDTQYF,TGTGCCAGCAGCCAAGAGCTCACAGGGGGCACAGATACGCAGTATTTT
TRBV3-1,NA,few,TRBJ2-7,CASSQGGQVHYEQYF,TGTGCCAGCAGCCAAGGCGGCCAGGTCCACTACGAGCAGTACTTC
TRBV5-1,NA,many,TRBJ2-2,CASSLWTGTGELFF,TGCGCCAGCAGCTTGTGGACTGGAACCGGGGAGCTGTTTTTT
TRBV29-1,TRBD1,NA,TRBJ2-1,CSVPQTGTGYEQFF,TGCAGCGTTCCCCAAACCGGGACAGGGTATGAGCAGTTCTTC
TRBV5-1,NA,many,TRBJ2-1,CASSLGGQYGSYNEQFF,TGCGCCAGCAGCCTGGGGGGACAATACGGGTCCTACAATGAGCAGTTCTTC
TRBV5-6,TRBD2,few,TRBJ2-3,CASSLKLAGKDTQYF,TGTGCCAGCAGCTTGAAACTAGCGGGAAAGGATACGCAGTATTTT
TRBV7-9,NA,NA,TRBJ1-4,CASSYSGANYEKLFF,TGTGCCAGCAGCTATTCAGGGGCAAATTATGAAAAACTGTTTTTT
TRBV30,NA,once,TRBJ1-1,CAYSPSRTGTSNAFF,TGTGCCTACTCACCCTCAAGGACCGGGACATCGAACGCTTTCTTT
TRBV7-2,TRBD1,NA,TRBJ2-5,CASSPGQLLQETQYF,TGTGCCAGCAGCCCGGGACAGTTACTCCAAGAGACCCAGTACTTC
TRBV29-1,NA,NA,TRBJ1-2,CSARPDGNYGYTF,TGCAGCGCCCGACCCGATGGGAACTATGGCTACACCTTC
TRBV6-2/TRBV6-3,TRBD1,NA,TRBJ1-1,CASRPDRVGRAEAFF,TGTGCCAGCAGGCCCGACAGGGTGGGTAGAGCTGAAGCTTTCTTT